Listed below are T cell receptor beta chains from one sample, sequenced in a study of blood T cell repertoires in COVID-19. TCRdb's table, derived via immunoSEQ multiplex PCR, lists solely in-frame clones and lacks some. The table lists some 220,000 clones, roughly 87% of them singletons. Sequencing was performed on peripheral blood. Receptor source: a woman aged 18-35 years who had recovered from COVID-19. The CDR3 runs from the conserved cysteine through the conserved F or W. The D gene is left open where the match is weak. The size of a clone is reported for some rows only, either as once, few or many, or as a class for expanded clones.

>TRBJ2-7|TRBV4-3|NA|NA|15
CASSQDLSPAYEQYF
TGCGCCAGCAGCCAAGACTTGTCTCCCGCCTACGAGCAGTACTTC
>TRBJ1-2|TRBV30|NA|NA|10
CASGPLGYTF
TGTGCCTCGGGGCCGCTAGGCTACACCTTC
>TRBJ1-2|TRBV6-5|once|TRBD1|14
CASISTGGRNGYTF
TGTGCCAGCATCAGCACAGGGGGAAGGAATGGCTACACCTTC
>TRBJ1-1|TRBV7-3|NA|TRBD1|16
CASSLDRDWMNTEAFF
TGTGCCAGCAGCTTGGACAGGGATTGGATGAACACTGAAGCTTTCTTT
>TRBJ2-4|TRBV3-1/TRBV3-2|NA|TRBD1|20
CASSPAPWDSFTLAKNIQYF
TGTGCCAGCAGCCCCGCCCCCTGGGACAGCTTCACACTAGCCAAAAACATTCAGTACTTC
>TRBJ2-5|TRBV2|NA|NA|12
CASSDDRETQYF
TGTGCCAGCAGTGATGACAGAGAGACCCAGTACTTC
>TRBJ2-7|TRBV15|NA|NA|13
CATSRDRTHEQYF
TGTGCCACCAGCAGAGATCGGACTCACGAGCAGTACTTC
>TRBJ1-5|TRBV6-2/TRBV6-3|NA|NA|13
CASTPGGNQPQHF
TGTGCCAGCACCCCAGGCGGAAATCAGCCCCAGCATTTT
>TRBJ2-7|TRBV5-5|NA|NA|18
CASSLEDTLGSGLYEQYF
TGTGCCAGCAGCTTGGAGGATACCTTGGGTAGCGGACTTTACGAGCAGTACTTC
>TRBJ2-3|TRBV10-3|few|TRBD2|16
CAISPQTSGPTDTQYF
TGTGCCATCAGTCCACAGACTAGCGGGCCCACAGATACGCAGTATTTT
>TRBJ2-3|TRBV2|NA|NA|12
CASGGDVATQYF
TGTGCCAGCGGCGGGGATGTCGCTACGCAGTATTTT
>TRBJ2-7|TRBV9|NA|NA|15
CASSVDRGMSYEQYF
TGTGCCAGCAGCGTAGATAGGGGAATGTCCTACGAGCAGTACTTC
>TRBJ2-7|TRBV12-5|NA|TRBD1|17
CASDPGTGGFSSYEQYF
TGTGCTAGTGACCCGGGGACAGGGGGCTTCTCCTCCTACGAGCAGTACTTC
>TRBJ1-4|TRBV5-6|NA|NA|14
CASSFGLTGEKLFF
TGTGCCAGCAGCTTTGGTCTTACGGGTGAAAAACTGTTTTTT
>TRBJ1-2|TRBV7-2|NA|NA|13
CASSLQGNYGYTF
TGTGCCAGCAGCTTACAGGGGAACTATGGCTACACCTTC
>TRBJ2-7|TRBV18|NA|NA|15
CASSPSAGLAYEQYF
TGTGCCAGCTCACCATCCGCCGGGTTAGCCTACGAGCAGTACTTC
>TRBJ1-2|TRBV7-9|once|NA|17
CASSPPLLGVLNYGYTF
TGTGCCAGCAGCCCCCCCCTCCTTGGAGTCCTTAACTATGGCTACACCTTC
>TRBJ2-3|TRBV5-4|NA|TRBD2|16
CASRTEPAGETDTQYF
TGTGCCAGCAGAACTGAGCCAGCGGGAGAGACAGATACGCAGTATTTT
>TRBJ2-2|TRBV10-3|NA|NA|15
CAISDPGTNTGELFF
TGTGCCATCAGTGACCCAGGGACGAACACCGGGGAGCTGTTTTTT
>TRBJ1-2|TRBV9|NA|NA|15
CASSDVLSGVDGYTF
TGTGCCAGCAGCGACGTTTTATCGGGGGTCGACGGCTACACCTTC
>TRBJ2-1|TRBV10-3|NA|NA|16
CAISETQPSSYNEQFF
TGTGCCATCAGTGAGACACAGCCCAGCTCCTACAATGAGCAGTTCTTC
>TRBJ2-3|TRBV14|NA|TRBD2|15
CASSQDVGRADTQYF
TGTGCCAGCAGCCAAGATGTGGGGAGGGCAGATACGCAGTATTTT
>TRBJ2-7|TRBV9|NA|TRBD2|15
CASSVAASGNYEQYF
TGTGCCAGCAGCGTAGCCGCTAGCGGAAATTACGAGCAGTACTTC
>TRBJ2-3|TRBV29-1|NA|TRBD2|16
CSAPGLAGGIADTQYF
TGCAGCGCCCCGGGACTAGCGGGAGGGATCGCAGATACGCAGTATTTT
>TRBJ1-1|TRBV2|NA|NA|14
CASSLGPMNTEAFF
TGTGCCAGCTCGCTAGGCCCGATGAACACTGAAGCTTTCTTT